Listed here is a single TCR beta chain. The antigen remains undetermined. The data derive from a study of OX40 agonist ivuxolimab in advanced cancers. About the study: The diagnoses of dose-escalation patients were hepatocellular carcinoma, melanoma, renal cell or head and neck cancer. Prior anti-PD-1, anti-PD-L1 or anti-CTLA-4 therapy was allowed; 40% to 50% had some. Regarding the study as a whole: Among patients with partial responses at 0.1-3.0 mg/kg, clonal expansion was among the lowest.

Profiling relied on immunoSEQ multiplex PCR, and the TCRdb table lists in-frame clones only, not all of them. The repertoire consists of about 79,000 clones, with less than 95% occurring once and the leading ten covering around 0.33%. The length of the CDR3 is 16 residues. Germline CDR1 and CDR2: SGDLS and YYNGEE. Trimming removed 4 bases from V and 1 base from J, with 17 bases in between. The receptor's source is an adult with an advanced solid tumor such as melanoma, head and neck, liver or kidney cancer. The specimen was CD4+ or CD8+ T cells sorted from blood, collected in a trial of the OX40 agonist ivuxolimab. The chain has TRBV9 and TRBJ1-1; D is unresolved. In nucleotides, the CDR3 is TGTGCCAGCAGCCCACACCAAGGACGGGAGAACACTGAAGCTTTCTTT. Amino acids: CASSPHQGRENTEAFF.